A selection of T cell receptor beta chains follows, all from one sample in a study of technical replicates of blood from several donors. Clones were sequenced by immunoSEQ multiplex PCR, and TCRdb holds only the in-frame ones, with some missing. This table has 68,000 or so clones, approximately 89% appearing once. Sequencing was done on a sample of PBMCs. Receptors were obtained from a human donor in good health. Some clones in this sample may be carry-over from other donors' samples. The CDR3 runs from the conserved cysteine through the conserved F or W. A D gene is named only where the DNA matches it firmly. Rows give clone size only sometimes, using once, few, many, or a class for an expanded clone.

TRBV27	-	-	TRBJ2-5	CASSLAPPSWGGETQYF	TGTGCCAGCAGTTTAGCCCCCCCGAGCTGGGGCGGAGAGACCCAGTACTTC
TRBV2	-	-	TRBJ2-3	CASSLSWASTDTQYF	TGTGCCAGCAGCCTCTCTTGGGCTAGCACAGATACGCAGTATTTT
TRBV7-2	-	-	TRBJ1-1	CASKPRFMNTEAFF	TGTGCCAGCAAACCCAGGTTCATGAACACTGAAGCTTTCTTT
TRBV19	-	-	TRBJ2-3	CASSRQAGGTDTQYF	TGTGCCAGTAGTCGTCAGGCAGGGGGCACAGATACGCAGTATTTT
TRBV21-1	medium-sized	-	TRBJ1-2	CASSKGANYGYTF	TGTGCCAGCAGCAAAGGCGCCAACTATGGCTACACCTTC
TRBV11-2	-	-	TRBJ1-2	CASSLVEGAGYTF	TGTGCCAGCAGCTTAGTGGAGGGTGCGGGCTACACCTTC
TRBV25-1	-	TRBD2	TRBJ2-7	CASSGWGGSYEQYF	TGTGCCAGCAGTGGATGGGGGGGAAGCTACGAGCAGTACTTC
TRBV5-1	-	-	TRBJ1-2	CASGADDYGYTF	TGCGCCAGCGGAGCAGATGACTATGGCTACACCTTC
TRBV30	-	-	TRBJ2-5	CAWSGVAEETQYF	TGTGCCTGGAGTGGGGTAGCGGAAGAGACCCAGTACTTC
TRBV6-6	-	-	TRBJ2-7	CASSYPGRGTYEQYF	TGTGCCAGCAGTTATCCGGGACGGGGGACCTACGAGCAGTACTTC
TRBV15	-	TRBD2	TRBJ2-3	CATSRGRGGGPGAQYF	TGTGCCACCAGCAGAGGTAGGGGCGGGGGGCCCGGAGCGCAGTATTTT
TRBV7-8	-	TRBD2	TRBJ2-3	CASSLGGTSGRARPDTQYF	TGTGCCAGCAGCTTAGGGGGGACTAGCGGGAGGGCCAGGCCAGATACGCAGTATTTT
TRBV18	-	-	TRBJ1-2	CASSPLGQGLDYGYTF	TGTGCCAGCTCACCACTGGGGCAGGGGTTGGACTATGGCTACACCTTC
TRBV7-2	-	TRBD1	TRBJ2-7	CASSIGGQRYF	TGTGCCAGCAGCATAGGGGGACAGCGCTACTTC
TRBV29-1	-	-	TRBJ2-6	CSVEGEVSGANVLTF	TGCAGCGTTGAGGGCGAAGTCTCTGGGGCCAACGTCCTGACTTTC
TRBV7-8	-	-	TRBJ1-1	CASSPWTAPNTEAFF	TGTGCCAGCAGCCCCTGGACAGCCCCGAACACTGAAGCTTTCTTT
TRBV28	-	-	TRBJ1-5	CASVQSGGGNQPQHF	TGTGCCAGCGTCCAGTCTGGGGGCGGGAATCAGCCCCAGCATTTT
TRBV29-1	-	TRBD1	TRBJ1-2	CSVEDRGRGGYTF	TGCAGCGTTGAAGACAGGGGGCGCGGTGGCTACACCTTC
TRBV5-6	-	-	TRBJ1-2	CASSLDSGWLGGYTF	TGTGCCAGCAGCTTGGATTCAGGCTGGCTGGGTGGCTACACCTTC
TRBV10-3	-	TRBD2	TRBJ2-1	CAIPLTSGGPGLSYNEQFF	TGTGCCATCCCCCTGACTAGCGGGGGGCCAGGTCTGTCCTACAATGAGCAGTTCTTC
TRBV5-1	-	-	TRBJ2-5	CASSLGAGETQYF	TGCGCCAGCAGCTTGGGAGCGGGAGAGACCCAGTACTTC
TRBV30	-	TRBD2	TRBJ2-4	CAWGGGKAKNIQYF	TGTGCCTGGGGGGGAGGGAAAGCCAAAAACATTCAGTACTTC
TRBV29-1	-	-	TRBJ1-2	CSVDRRGGGYTF	TGCAGCGTTGATCGCCGGGGAGGCGGCTACACCTTC
TRBV7-6	once	-	TRBJ1-3	CASSLSLPGNTIYF	TGTGCCAGCAGCTTAAGCCTCCCGGGAAACACCATATATTTT
TRBV9	-	TRBD1	TRBJ2-3	CASSRQGISTDTQYF	TGTGCCAGCAGTCGACAGGGGATTAGCACAGATACGCAGTATTTT
TRBV9	-	-	TRBJ1-1	CASSVVAGNTEAFF	TGTGCCAGCAGCGTAGTGGCAGGGAACACTGAAGCTTTCTTT
TRBV21-1	-	-	TRBJ1-4	CASSKDREREGEKLFF	TGTGCCAGCAGCAAAGACAGGGAGAGGGAGGGAGAAAAACTGTTTTTT
TRBV18	-	-	TRBJ1-4	CASSPEGVDEKLFF	TGTGCCAGCTCACCAGAGGGGGTTGATGAAAAACTGTTTTTT
TRBV4-2	-	TRBD2	TRBJ2-2	CASSQRLAGGPNTGELFF	TGTGCCAGCAGCCAACGACTAGCGGGGGGCCCAAACACCGGGGAGCTGTTTTTT
TRBV6-6	-	-	TRBJ2-3	CASTLTSTDTQYF	TGTGCCAGCACGTTAACTTCCACAGATACGCAGTATTTT
TRBV5-1	-	-	TRBJ1-4	CASSLGDGGRTNEKLFF	TGCGCCAGCAGCTTGGGTGACGGCGGCCGAACTAATGAAAAACTGTTTTTT
TRBV18	-	-	TRBJ1-2	CASSPPVVANYGYTF	TGTGCCAGCTCACCTCCGGTTGTAGCTAACTATGGCTACACCTTC
TRBV6-5	-	-	TRBJ1-3	CASKQLSGNTIYF	TGTGCCAGCAAACAGCTCTCTGGAAACACCATATATTTT
TRBV30	-	-	TRBJ2-5	CAWNGGNQETQYF	TGTGCCTGGAATGGAGGAAACCAAGAGACCCAGTACTTC
TRBV5-8	-	TRBD2	TRBJ2-5	CASSLHSGETQYF	TGTGCCAGCAGCTTGCATAGCGGGGAGACCCAGTACTTC
TRBV5-1	once	-	TRBJ1-2	CASSPYQREVRGYTF	TGCGCCAGCAGCCCCTACCAAAGGGAGGTGCGGGGCTACACCTTC
TRBV7-2	-	-	TRBJ2-7	CASSLVRREQYF	TGTGCCAGCAGCTTAGTTAGGAGGGAGCAGTACTTC
TRBV14	-	-	TRBJ2-5	CASSHLQGTETQYF	TGTGCCAGCAGCCACCTCCAGGGGACGGAGACCCAGTACTTC
TRBV2	-	-	TRBJ1-3	CASSETGTIYF	TGTGCCAGCAGTGAAACAGGGACCATATATTTT
TRBV7-8	-	-	TRBJ1-5	CASSLAGNWWGRVDQPQHF	TGTGCCAGCAGCTTAGCGGGCAATTGGTGGGGGAGGGTGGATCAGCCCCAGCATTTT
TRBV7-3	-	-	TRBJ2-1	CASGSSEYNEQFF	TGTGCCAGCGGATCTAGCGAGTACAATGAGCAGTTCTTC
TRBV10-1	-	-	TRBJ2-3	CASSGGGTDTQYF	TGCGCCAGCAGTGGCGGGGGCACAGATACGCAGTATTTT
TRBV2	-	-	TRBJ1-3	CASSENGVIGNTIYF	TGTGCCAGCAGTGAGAACGGGGTCATAGGAAACACCATATATTTT
TRBV5-1	-	TRBD1	TRBJ2-5	CASSFGQVQETQYF	TGCGCCAGCAGCTTTGGACAGGTTCAAGAGACCCAGTACTTC
TRBV19	once	-	TRBJ1-5	CASSIVDRNQPQHF	TGTGCCAGTAGTATAGTGGACAGAAATCAGCCCCAGCATTTT
TRBV19	-	TRBD1	TRBJ1-2	CASSIQTGDYGYTF	TGTGCCAGTAGTATACAAACAGGGGACTATGGCTACACCTTC
TRBV7-2	-	TRBD1	TRBJ1-4	CASSLPGQGEEKLFF	TGTGCCAGCAGCTTACCAGGACAGGGCGAAGAAAAACTGTTTTTT
TRBV9	-	TRBD2	TRBJ2-7	CASSASSGTYEQYF	TGTGCCAGCAGCGCCTCTAGCGGGACCTACGAGCAGTACTTC
TRBV19	-	TRBD2	TRBJ2-1	CASSILAGGDSYNEQFF	TGTGCCAGTAGTATCTTAGCGGGAGGGGACTCCTACAATGAGCAGTTCTTC
TRBV27	-	TRBD1	TRBJ2-7	CASSRDRVSEQYF	TGTGCCAGCAGTCGGGACAGGGTTAGCGAGCAGTACTTC
TRBV7-3	-	-	TRBJ2-7	CASSPQGREFSREQYF	TGTGCCAGCAGCCCCCAGGGGCGGGAGTTCTCTCGCGAGCAGTACTTC
TRBV11-2	-	TRBD2	TRBJ2-1	CASSLDILAGGIGEQFF	TGTGCCAGCAGCTTAGATATCCTAGCGGGGGGAATTGGTGAGCAGTTCTTC
TRBV6-5	few	-	TRBJ1-2	CASSPGTSSNYGYTF	TGTGCCAGCAGTCCTGGGACATCGTCTAACTATGGCTACACCTTC